This T cell receptor (beta chain) emerged from a study of patients and donors after allogeneic stem cell transplantation. TCRdb redid the calling of the RT-PCR reads with MiXCR, one entry per CDR3 protein. Here the sample spans about a million distinct CDR3 sequences, under 20% being singletons. This TCR came from a human donor who was either an allogeneic HSCT recipient or a stem cell or donor lymphocyte infusion donor (not recorded which). It is not recorded whose cells these are; they may come from a transplant donor. The sample comprised blood, either unsorted or a sorted T cell fraction (not recorded which).

CDR3 region: CASKGVGYTF. In DNA form, the CDR3 reads TGTGCCAGCAAAGGGGTCGGCTACACCTTC. The chain employs TRBV25-1 and TRBJ1-2, with D perhaps matching TRBD1 (5 bases). V was clipped by 7 bases and J by 8 bases, with 8 bases between them. Germline-derived CDR1 and CDR2 are MGHDK and SYGVNS. The CDR3 length is 10 residues.